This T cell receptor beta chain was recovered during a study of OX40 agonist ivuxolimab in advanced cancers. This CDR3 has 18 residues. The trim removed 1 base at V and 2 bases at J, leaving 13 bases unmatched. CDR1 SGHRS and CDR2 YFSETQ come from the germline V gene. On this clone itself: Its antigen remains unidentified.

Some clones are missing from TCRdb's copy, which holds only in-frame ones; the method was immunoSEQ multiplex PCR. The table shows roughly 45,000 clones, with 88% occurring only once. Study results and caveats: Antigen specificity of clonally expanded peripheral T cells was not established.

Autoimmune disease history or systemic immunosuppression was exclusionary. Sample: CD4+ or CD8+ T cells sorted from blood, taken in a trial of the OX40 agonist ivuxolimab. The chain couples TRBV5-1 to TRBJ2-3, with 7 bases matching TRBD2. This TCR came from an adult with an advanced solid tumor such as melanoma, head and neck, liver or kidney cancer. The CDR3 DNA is TGCGCCAGCAGCTTGAATCCCCCCGGAGCGGGGATCACAGATACGCAGTATTTT. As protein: CASSLNPPGAGITDTQYF.